The clone carrying this T cell receptor (beta chain) was picked up many times. Its matching antigen is unknown. This specimen comes from a study of shared clonotypes between healthy human individuals. Study-level points and caveats: Sample collection involved blood only; tissue repertoires are likely different. Among the subsets, naive ones generally showed larger estimated richness than memory ones.

An approximately 200 ng quantity of DNA, some 30,000 T cell genomes, went into the sorted-subset replicate PCRs. TCRdb keeps only in-frame clones here, not all; method: immunoSEQ multiplex PCR. The repertoire has 850,000 to 1,100,000 clones, around three quarters of them found once; the top ten carry approximately 0.9%. The receptor's source is a man younger than 35 in good health. Some clones in this sample may be carry-over from other donors' samples. Sequencing was done on a sample of memory CD4+ T cells from PBMCs. Indicated subset: CD45RA-negative fraction.

CDR3 sequence: CASSPRNQGGTDTQYF. The DNA of the CDR3 is TGTGCCAGCTCACCACGTAATCAAGGTGGGACAGATACGCAGTATTTT. This chain uses TRBV18 with TRBJ2-3, with D unclear. V shed 1 base and J shed 3 bases, with 14 bases lying between them. The CDR3 covers 16 residues. Germline CDR1 and CDR2: KGHSH and LQKENI. Combining the CDR3 with reference TRBV18 and TRBJ2-3 gives the whole variable domain NAGVMQNPRHLVRRRGQEARLRCSPMKGHSHVYWYRQLPEEGLKFMVYLQKENIIDESGMPKERFSAEFPKEGPSILRIQQVVRGDSAAYFCASSPRNQGGTDTQYFGPGTRLTVL.